The sequence of this TCR beta chain was determined in a study of cytomegalovirus exposure and HLA in healthy donors. General observations from the study: The study listed approximately 160 cytomegalovirus-associated TCR beta chains.

Both 60 Vbeta primers and 13 Jbeta primers went into the PCR. The repertoire was sequenced with immunoSEQ multiplex PCR; TCRdb's copy has only in-frame clones and lacks some. Among some 150,000 clones, nearly 80% were seen once, and the ten largest hold approximately 5.1%. CDR3 length: 17 amino acids. Germline V gives CDR1 MGHRA, CDR2 YSYEKL. The V end was cut by 0 bases, the J end by 0 bases, with 9 bases between. This clone was counted a single time. What it binds is not known. Sequencing was performed on PBMCs. The chain combines TRBV4-1 with TRBJ1-6; D call uncertain. This TCR came from a male donor in good health and CMV-seronegative. The CDR3, as DNA: TGCGCCAGCAGCCAAGAGTGGGCGAGCTCCTATAATTCACCCCTCCACTTT. The encoded protein is CASSQEWASSYNSPLHF.